The TCR beta chain described here comes from a study of blood T cell repertoires in COVID-19. Profiling relied on immunoSEQ multiplex PCR, and the TCRdb table lists in-frame clones only, not all of them. The sample gives some 340,000 clones, approximately 91% of which show up once; around 3.9% is in the top ten. The CDR3 loop spans 13 amino acids. V was pared by 4 bases and J by 4 bases, with 10 bases between. CDR1 and CDR2 (germline): MNHEY, SVGAGI. Sequencing was done on a sample of PBMCs or T cells enriched from blood (not recorded which). The chain links TRBV6-5 to TRBJ1-1, with D possibly TRBD1 on 5 matching bases. The clonotype was recovered from a woman younger than 45 who had been exposed to COVID-19. CDR3 sequence: CASSLGLRTEAFF. The CDR3 nucleotides read TGTGCCAGCAGTTTGGGACTTCGCACTGAAGCTTTCTTT.